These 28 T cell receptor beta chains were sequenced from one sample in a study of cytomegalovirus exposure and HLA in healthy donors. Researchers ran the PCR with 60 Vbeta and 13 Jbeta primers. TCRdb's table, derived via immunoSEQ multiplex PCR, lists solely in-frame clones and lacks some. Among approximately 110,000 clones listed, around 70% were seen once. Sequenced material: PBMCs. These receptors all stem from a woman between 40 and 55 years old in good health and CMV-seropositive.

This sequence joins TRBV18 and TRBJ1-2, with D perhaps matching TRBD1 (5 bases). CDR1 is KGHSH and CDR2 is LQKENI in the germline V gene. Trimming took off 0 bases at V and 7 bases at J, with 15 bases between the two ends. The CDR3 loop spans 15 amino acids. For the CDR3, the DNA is TGTGCCAGCTCACCACCTTCCACAGCGGGGGTTGGCTACACCTTC. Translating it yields CASSPPSTAGVGYTF. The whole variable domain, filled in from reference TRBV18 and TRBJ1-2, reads NAGVMQNPRHLVRRRGQEARLRCSPMKGHSHVYWYRQLPEEGLKFMVYLQKENIIDESGMPKERFSAEFPKEGPSILRIQQVVRGDSAAYFCASSPPSTAGVGYTFGSGTRLTVV.

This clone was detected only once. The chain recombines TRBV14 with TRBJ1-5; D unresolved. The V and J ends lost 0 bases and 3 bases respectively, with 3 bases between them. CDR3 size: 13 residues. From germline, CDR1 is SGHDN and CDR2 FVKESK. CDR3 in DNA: TGTGCCAGCAGCCAAGAGTACAATCAGCCCCAGCATTTT. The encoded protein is CASSQEYNQPQHF.

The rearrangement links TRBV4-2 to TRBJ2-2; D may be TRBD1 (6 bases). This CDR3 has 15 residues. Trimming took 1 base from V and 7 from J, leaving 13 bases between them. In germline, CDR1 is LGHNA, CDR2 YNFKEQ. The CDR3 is CASSQGDTKNGELFF. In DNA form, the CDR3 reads TGTGCCAGCAGCCAAGGGGACACAAAAAACGGGGAGCTGTTTTTT.

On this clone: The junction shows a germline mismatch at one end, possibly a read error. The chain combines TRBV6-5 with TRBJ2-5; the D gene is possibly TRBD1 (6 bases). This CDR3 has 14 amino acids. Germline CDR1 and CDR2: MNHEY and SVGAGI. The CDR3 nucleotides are TGTGCCAGCAGTTCGTCCGGGACACTCCTTAGCCGGAACTTC. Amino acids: CASSSSGTLLSRNF.

CDR3 sequence reads: CASSTGTSGGETQYF. The CDR3 DNA reads as TGTGCCAGCAGTACCGGGACTAGCGGGGGAGAGACCCAGTACTTC. The chain combines TRBV7-6 with TRBJ2-5; TRBD2 matches 14 bases. Germline lookup yields CDR1 SGHVS and CDR2 FNYEAQ. This CDR3 has 15 amino acids. Unmatched junction bases numbered 4, after V lost 6 bases and J lost 4 bases.

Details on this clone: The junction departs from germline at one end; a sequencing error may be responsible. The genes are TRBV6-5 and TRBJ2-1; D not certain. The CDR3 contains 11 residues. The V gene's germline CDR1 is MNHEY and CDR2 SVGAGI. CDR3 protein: CASSDGTTEVF. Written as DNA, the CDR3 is TGTGCCAGCAGTGACGGTACTACTGAAGTCTTC.

CDR3 nucleotide sequence: TGCGCCAGCAGACCTAACCCGGGAGAGAACACTGAAGCTTTCTTT. Protein sequence: CASRPNPGENTEAFF. The chain couples TRBV4-1 to TRBJ1-1; no clear D. The germline V gene has CDR1 MGHRA and CDR2 YSYEKL. This CDR3 is 15 amino acids long. V was pared by 6 bases and J by 1 base, with 15 bases between.

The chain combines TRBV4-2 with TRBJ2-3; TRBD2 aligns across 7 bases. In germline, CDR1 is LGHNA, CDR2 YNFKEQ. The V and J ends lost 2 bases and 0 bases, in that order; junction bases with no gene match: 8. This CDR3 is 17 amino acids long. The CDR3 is CASSQRWGGESTDTQYF. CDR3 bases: TGTGCCAGCAGCCAAAGGTGGGGGGGTGAAAGCACAGATACGCAGTATTTT.

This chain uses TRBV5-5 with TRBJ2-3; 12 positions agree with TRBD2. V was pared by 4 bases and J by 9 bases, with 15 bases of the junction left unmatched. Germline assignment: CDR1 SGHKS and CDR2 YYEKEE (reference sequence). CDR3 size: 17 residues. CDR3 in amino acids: CASSPYLASGGVGTQYF. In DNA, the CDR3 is TGTGCCAGCAGCCCCTATCTGGCTAGCGGGGGGGTTGGGACGCAGTATTTT.

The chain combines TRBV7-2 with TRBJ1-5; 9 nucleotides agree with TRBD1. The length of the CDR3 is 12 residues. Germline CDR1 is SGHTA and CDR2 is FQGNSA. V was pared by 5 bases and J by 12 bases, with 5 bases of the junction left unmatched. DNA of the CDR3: TGTGCCAGCAGCCCCCACAGGGGGCTCCAGCATTTT. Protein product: CASSPHRGLQHF.

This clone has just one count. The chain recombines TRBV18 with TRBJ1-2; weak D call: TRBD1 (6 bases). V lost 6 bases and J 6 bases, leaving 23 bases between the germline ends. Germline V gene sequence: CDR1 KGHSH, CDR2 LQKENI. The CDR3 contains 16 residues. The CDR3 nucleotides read TGTGCCAGCTCCCCCAGGACCCCAGGGGATCGGGATGGCTACACCTTC. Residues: CASSPRTPGDRDGYTF.

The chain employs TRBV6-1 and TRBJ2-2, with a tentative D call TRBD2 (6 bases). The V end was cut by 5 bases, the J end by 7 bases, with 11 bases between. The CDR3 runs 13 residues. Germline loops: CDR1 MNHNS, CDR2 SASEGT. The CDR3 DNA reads TGTGCCAGCAGTTATAGCGGTAGCGGGGAGCTGTTTTTT. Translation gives CASSYSGSGELFF.

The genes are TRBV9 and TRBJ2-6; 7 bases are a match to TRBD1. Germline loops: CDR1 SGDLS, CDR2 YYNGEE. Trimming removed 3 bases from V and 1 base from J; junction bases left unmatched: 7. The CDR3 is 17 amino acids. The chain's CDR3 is CASSGDRVGSGANVLTF. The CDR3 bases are TGTGCCAGCAGCGGAGACAGGGTGGGGTCTGGGGCCAACGTCCTGACTTTC.

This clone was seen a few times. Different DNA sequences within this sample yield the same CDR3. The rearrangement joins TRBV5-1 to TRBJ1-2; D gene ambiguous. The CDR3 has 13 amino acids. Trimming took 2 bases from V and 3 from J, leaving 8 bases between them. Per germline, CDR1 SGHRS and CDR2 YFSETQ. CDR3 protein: CASSLRGDYGYTF. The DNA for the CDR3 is TGCGCCAGCAGCTTACGAGGCGACTATGGCTACACCTTC.

The CDR3 DNA sequence: TGTGCCAGCAGCTTGGGCGGGGCCTCTGGAAACACCATATATTTT. This gives the protein CASSLGGASGNTIYF. The rearrangement uses TRBV5-4 and TRBJ1-3; possibly TRBD1 for D (5 bases). V was trimmed by 0 bases and J by 0 bases, leaving 7 bases between them. The CDR3 sequence is 15 residues long. CDR1 SGHNT and CDR2 YYREEE come from the germline V gene (reference sequence).

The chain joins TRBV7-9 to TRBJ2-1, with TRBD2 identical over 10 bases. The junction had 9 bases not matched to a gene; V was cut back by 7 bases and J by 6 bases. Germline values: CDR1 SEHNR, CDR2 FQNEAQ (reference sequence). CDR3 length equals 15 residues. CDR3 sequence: CASTLAGARGNEQFF. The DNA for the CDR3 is TGTGCCAGCACTCTAGCGGGGGCCCGTGGCAATGAGCAGTTCTTC.

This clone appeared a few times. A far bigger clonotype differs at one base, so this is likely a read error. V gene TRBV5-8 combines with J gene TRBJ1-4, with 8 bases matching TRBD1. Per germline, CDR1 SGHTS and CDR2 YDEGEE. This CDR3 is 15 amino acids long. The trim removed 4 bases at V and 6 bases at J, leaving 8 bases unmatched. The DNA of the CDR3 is TGTGCCAGCAGCCAAAGCGGGACAGGAGATGAAAAACTGTTTTTT. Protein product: CASSQSGTGDEKLFF.

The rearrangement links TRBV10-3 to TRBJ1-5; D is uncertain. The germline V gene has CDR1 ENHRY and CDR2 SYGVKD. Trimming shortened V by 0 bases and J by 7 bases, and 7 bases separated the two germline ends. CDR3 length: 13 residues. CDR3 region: CAISESPRQPQHF. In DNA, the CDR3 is TGTGCCATCAGTGAGTCTCCGAGGCAGCCCCAGCATTTT.

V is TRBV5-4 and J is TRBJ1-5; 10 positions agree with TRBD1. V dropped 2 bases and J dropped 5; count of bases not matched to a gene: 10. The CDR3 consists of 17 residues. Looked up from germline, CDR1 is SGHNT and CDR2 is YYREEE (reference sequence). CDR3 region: CASSFRDRGQRDQPQHF. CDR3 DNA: TGTGCCAGCAGCTTCCGGGACAGGGGCCAGCGCGATCAGCCCCAGCATTTT.

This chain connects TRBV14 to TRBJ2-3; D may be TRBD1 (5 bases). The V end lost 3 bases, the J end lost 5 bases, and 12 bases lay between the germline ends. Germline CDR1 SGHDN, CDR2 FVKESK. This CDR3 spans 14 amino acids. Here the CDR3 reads CASSQYGRGDTQYF. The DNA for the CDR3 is TGTGCCAGCAGCCAGTACGGAAGGGGAGATACGCAGTATTTT.

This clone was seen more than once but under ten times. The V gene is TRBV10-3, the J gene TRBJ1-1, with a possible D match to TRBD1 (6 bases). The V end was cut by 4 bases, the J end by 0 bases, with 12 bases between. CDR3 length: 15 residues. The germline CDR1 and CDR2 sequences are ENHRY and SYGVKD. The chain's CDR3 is CAISGGGNLNTEAFF. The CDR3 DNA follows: TGTGCCATCAGTGGGGGGGGCAACCTGAACACTGAAGCTTTCTTT.

The DNA for the CDR3 is TGCGCCAGCAGCCTCGACCGGGGGTCAACAGTACCTTCACCCCTCCACTTT. Translation gives CASSLDRGSTVPSPLHF. The gene calls are TRBV4-3 and TRBJ1-6; tentative D call: TRBD1 (5 bases). V dropped 4 bases and J dropped 9 bases, with 22 bases sitting between them. CDR3 length equals 17 residues. CDR1 LGHNA and CDR2 YSLEER come from the germline V gene.

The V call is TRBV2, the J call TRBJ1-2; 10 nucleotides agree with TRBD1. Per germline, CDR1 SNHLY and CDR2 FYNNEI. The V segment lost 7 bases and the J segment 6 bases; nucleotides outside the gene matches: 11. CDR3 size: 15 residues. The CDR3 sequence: CASNLGGTGVNGYTF. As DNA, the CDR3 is TGTGCCAGCAACTTGGGGGGGACAGGGGTCAATGGCTACACCTTC.

The CDR3 here is CAISVQVSSYEQYF. CDR3 bases: TGTGCCATCAGTGTACAGGTTAGCTCCTACGAGCAGTACTTC. The chain uses TRBV10-3 and TRBJ2-7; D is perhaps TRBD1 (5 bases). V lost 4 bases to trimming and J lost 0 bases, with 10 bases between them. Germline CDR1 is ENHRY and CDR2 is SYGVKD. CDR3 length: 14 amino acids.

The CDR3 nucleotides are TGTGCCATCACTCCCGGGGAGGGAGAGACCCAGTACTTC. It encodes CAITPGEGETQYF. The V gene is TRBV10-3, the J gene TRBJ2-5, with 7 nucleotides matching TRBD2. The CDR3 covers 13 residues. V shed 7 bases, J shed 4 bases, and the junction held 6 bases outside the gene matches. From germline, CDR1 is ENHRY and CDR2 SYGVKD.

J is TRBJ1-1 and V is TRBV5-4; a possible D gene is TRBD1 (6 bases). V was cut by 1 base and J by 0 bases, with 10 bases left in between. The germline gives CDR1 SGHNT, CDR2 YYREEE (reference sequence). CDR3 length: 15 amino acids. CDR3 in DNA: TGTGCCAGCAGCTTGCAGGGGCCCTTGAACACTGAAGCTTTCTTT. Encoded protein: CASSLQGPLNTEAFF.

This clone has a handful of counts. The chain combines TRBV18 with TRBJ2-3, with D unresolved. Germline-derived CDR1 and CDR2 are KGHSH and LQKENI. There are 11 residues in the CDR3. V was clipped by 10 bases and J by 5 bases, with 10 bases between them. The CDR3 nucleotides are TGTGCCAACGAGGTCGGAGATACGCAGTATTTT. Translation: CANEVGDTQYF. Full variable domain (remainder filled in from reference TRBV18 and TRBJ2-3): NAGVMQNPRHLVRRRGQEARLRCSPMKGHSHVYWYRQLPEEGLKFMVYLQKENIIDESGMPKERFSAEFPKEGPSILRIQQVVRGDSAAYFCANEVGDTQYFGPGTRLTVL.

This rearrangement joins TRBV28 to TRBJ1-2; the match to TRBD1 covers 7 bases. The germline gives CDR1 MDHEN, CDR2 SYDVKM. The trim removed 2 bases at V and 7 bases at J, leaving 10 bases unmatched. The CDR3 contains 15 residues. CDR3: CASSLLPGQMAGYTF. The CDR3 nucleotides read TGTGCCAGCAGTTTACTTCCGGGACAGATGGCTGGCTACACCTTC.